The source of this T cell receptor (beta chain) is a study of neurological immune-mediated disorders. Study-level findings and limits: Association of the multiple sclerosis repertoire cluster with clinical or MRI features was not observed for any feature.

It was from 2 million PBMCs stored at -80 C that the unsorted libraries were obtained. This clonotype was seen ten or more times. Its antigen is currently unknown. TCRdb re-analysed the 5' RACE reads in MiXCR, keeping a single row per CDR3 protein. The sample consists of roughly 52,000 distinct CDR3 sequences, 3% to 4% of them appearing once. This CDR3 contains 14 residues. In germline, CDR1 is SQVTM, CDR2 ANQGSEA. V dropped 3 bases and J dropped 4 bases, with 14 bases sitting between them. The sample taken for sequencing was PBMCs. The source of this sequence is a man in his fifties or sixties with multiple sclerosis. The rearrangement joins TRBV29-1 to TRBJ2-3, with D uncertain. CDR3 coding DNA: TGCAGCGTTGATCTAACCCCTCTCGCAGATACGCAGTATTTT. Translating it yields CSVDLTPLADTQYF.